This TCR beta chain is from a study of technical replicates of blood from a few donors. Germline CDR1 and CDR2: GTSNPN and SVGIG (reference sequence). The V gene end was trimmed by 6 bases and the J gene end by 4 bases; junction bases not matched to a gene: 7. This CDR3 is built from 13 residues. Using immunoSEQ multiplex PCR, the repertoire was profiled, and TCRdb retains in-frame clones only, with some absent. The data show about 83,000 clones, around 96% seen once. The chain links TRBV30 to TRBJ1-1; 8 nucleotides match TRBD1. The sequence was obtained from a human donor in good health. Material for sequencing was T cells isolated from PBMCs. CDR3 in DNA: TGTGCCTGCGACAGGGGTAAGTCCACTGAAGCTTTCTTT. Translated, it gives CACDRGKSTEAFF.